The source of this T cell receptor (beta chain) is a study of T cell changes during pregnancy in multiple sclerosis. Data came from immunoSEQ multiplex PCR; TCRdb stores just in-frame clones and leaves some out. The sample lists 65,000 to 90,000 clones, around 90% seen once, with about 2% in the top ten. The clonotype comes from a female donor with multiple sclerosis, enrolled in a pregnancy study. The sample here was peripheral blood, taken in the second trimester of pregnancy.

The CDR3: CASSSIGTDTQYF. The CDR3 DNA follows: TGTGCCAGCAGCTCGATAGGCACAGATACGCAGTATTTT. J is TRBJ2-3 and V is TRBV6-5; no clear D. Between the trimmed V and J ends, which lost 6 bases and 1 base, there was a span of 8 bases. This CDR3 has 13 residues. CDR1 and CDR2 (germline): MNHEY, SVGAGI.